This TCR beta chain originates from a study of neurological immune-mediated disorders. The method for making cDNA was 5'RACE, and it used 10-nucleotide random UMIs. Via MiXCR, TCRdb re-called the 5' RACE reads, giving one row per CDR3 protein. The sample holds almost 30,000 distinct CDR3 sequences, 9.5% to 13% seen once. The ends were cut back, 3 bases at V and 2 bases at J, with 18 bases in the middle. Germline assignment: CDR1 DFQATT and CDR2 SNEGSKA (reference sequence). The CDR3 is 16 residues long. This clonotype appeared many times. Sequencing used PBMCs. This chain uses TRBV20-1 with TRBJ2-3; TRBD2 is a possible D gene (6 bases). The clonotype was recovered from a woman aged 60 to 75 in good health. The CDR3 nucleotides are TGCAGTGCTAGCCCACCCGGACTATCTTTCACAGATACGCAGTATTTT. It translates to CSASPPGLSFTDTQYF.